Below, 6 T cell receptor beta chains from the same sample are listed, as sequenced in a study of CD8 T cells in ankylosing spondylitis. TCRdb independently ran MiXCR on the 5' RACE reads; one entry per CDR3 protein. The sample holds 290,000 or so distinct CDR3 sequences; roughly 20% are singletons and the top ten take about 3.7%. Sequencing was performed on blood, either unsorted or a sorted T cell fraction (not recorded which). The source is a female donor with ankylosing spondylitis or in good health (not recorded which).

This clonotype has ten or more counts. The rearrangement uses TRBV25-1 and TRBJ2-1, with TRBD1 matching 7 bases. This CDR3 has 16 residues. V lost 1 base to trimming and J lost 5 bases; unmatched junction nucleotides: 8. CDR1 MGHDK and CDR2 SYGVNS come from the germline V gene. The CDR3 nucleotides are TGTGCCAGCAGTGAATTTAGGACAGGAGATAACAATGAGCAGTTCTTC. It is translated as CASSEFRTGDNNEQFF.

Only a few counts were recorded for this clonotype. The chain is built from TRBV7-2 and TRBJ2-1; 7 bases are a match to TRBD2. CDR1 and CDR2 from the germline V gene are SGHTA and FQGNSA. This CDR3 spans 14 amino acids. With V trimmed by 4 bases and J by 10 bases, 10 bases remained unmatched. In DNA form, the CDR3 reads TGTGCCAGCAGCTGGGGAGGGGAGGCTAGCGAGCAGTTCTTC. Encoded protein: CASSWGGEASEQFF.

The CDR3 bases are TGTGCCATCAGTGACCCTACTGACTACGAGCAGTACTTC. Protein sequence: CAISDPTDYEQYF. The J gene is TRBJ2-7, the V gene TRBV10-3; D call uncertain. This CDR3 is 13 amino acids long. V was cut by 3 bases and J by 3 bases, with 9 bases left in between. Germline V gene sequence: CDR1 ENHRY, CDR2 SYGVKD.

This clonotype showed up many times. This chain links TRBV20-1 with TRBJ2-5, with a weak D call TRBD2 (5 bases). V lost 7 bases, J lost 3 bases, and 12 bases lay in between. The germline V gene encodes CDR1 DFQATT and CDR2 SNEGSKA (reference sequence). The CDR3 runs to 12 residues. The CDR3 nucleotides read TGCAGTGTGAGGGTGCGGGAAGAGACCCAGTACTTC. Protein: CSVRVREETQYF.

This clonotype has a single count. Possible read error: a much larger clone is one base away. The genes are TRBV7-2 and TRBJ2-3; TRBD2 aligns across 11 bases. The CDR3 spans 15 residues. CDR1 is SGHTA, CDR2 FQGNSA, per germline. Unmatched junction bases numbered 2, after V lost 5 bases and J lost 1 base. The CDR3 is CASSAGLAGTDTQYF. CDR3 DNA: TGTGCCAGCAGCGCGGGACTAGCGGGCACAGATACGCAGTATTTT.

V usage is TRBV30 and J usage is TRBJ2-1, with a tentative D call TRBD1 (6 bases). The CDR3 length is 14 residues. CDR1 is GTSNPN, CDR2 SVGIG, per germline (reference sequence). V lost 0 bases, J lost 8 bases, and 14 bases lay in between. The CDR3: CAWSVLGAGDEQFF. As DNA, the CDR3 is TGTGCCTGGAGTGTACTGGGTGCAGGGGATGAGCAGTTCTTC.